This T cell receptor beta chain comes out of a study of T cells after yellow fever vaccination. Turning to the study itself: Fractions containing few cells were prepared with SMART-Seq v4 Ultra Low Input. Study outcomes and limitations: Peaking faster, on day 5 versus 15, the secondary response was nonetheless weaker. A large majority of primary-vaccination clones showed up again after the booster (about 97% CD4, around 90% CD8). The bulk population could contribute abundant contaminating clonotypes to FACS-sorted repertoires.

The CDR3 is made up of 13 amino acids. Between the trimmed V and J ends, which lost 6 bases and 8 bases, there was a span of 13 bases. Per the germline V gene, CDR1 is SGHAT and CDR2 is FQNNGV. This clonotype was counted only a few times. Its antigen remains unidentified. TCRdb analysed the 5' RACE reads with MiXCR anew, one entry per CDR3 protein. This table holds under 400,000 distinct CDR3 sequences, about 9.9% found once. This TCR was sampled from a man younger than 30 who received the YFV17D yellow fever vaccine. This specimen consisted of PBMCs, obtained on the day of the first yellow fever vaccination. V gene TRBV11-2 combines with J gene TRBJ1-4; D is unclear. This chain's CDR3 is CASRQTHGEKLFF. The CDR3 DNA reads as TGTGCCAGCAGGCAAACCCATGGCGAAAAACTGTTTTTT. Complete variable domain (other parts from reference TRBV11-2 and TRBJ1-4): EAGVAQSPRYKIIEKRQSVAFWCNPISGHATLYWYQQILGQGPKLLIQFQNNGVVDDSQLPKDRFSAERLKGVDSTLKIQPAKLEDSAVYLCASRQTHGEKLFFGSGTQLSVL.